This is a list of T cell receptor beta chains from one sample in a study of blood T cell repertoires in COVID-19. Some clones are missing from TCRdb's copy, which holds only in-frame ones; the method was immunoSEQ multiplex PCR. The sample has 150,000 to 200,000 clones, 80% to 90% seen once. The sequencing input was peripheral blood. Every receptor here comes from a man aged 50 to 59 with active or convalescent COVID-19. The CDR3 runs from the conserved cysteine through the conserved F or W. The D gene is left open where the match is weak. Size is stated for part of the rows, as once, few or many counts, or as a class when the clone is expanded.

V | size | D | CDR3
TRBV28 | . | TRBD1 | CASSDTGGNEKLFF
TRBV19 | . | . | CASSPGQTLTGELFF
TRBV3-1/TRBV3-2 | . | TRBD1 | CASSQTTGGFAYEQYF
TRBV28 | . | . | CASSIQGSYGYTF
TRBV3-1/TRBV3-2 | . | . | CASSQDRWAWEAFF
TRBV27 | . | . | CASSFSLSSGNTIYF
TRBV27 | few | . | CASSLGGSGSGNTIYF
TRBV6-5 | once | TRBD1 | CASSYTGGSKTQYF
TRBV14 | . | . | CASSQLPSAYEQYF
TRBV5-1 | . | TRBD2 | CASSLDGLEGNIQYF
TRBV5-4 | . | TRBD1 | CASSGPTGTGGSPLHF
TRBV3-1/TRBV3-2 | . | . | CASSSRGGVNTEAFF
TRBV7-9 | few | . | CASSLLPGNTIYF
TRBV4-1 | . | . | CASSPPGYDYGYTF
TRBV2 | . | TRBD1 | CASRGDRVRTEAFF
TRBV28 | . | TRBD2 | CASRTGTRDFTGELFF
TRBV19 | . | . | CASSIMTSNEKLFF
TRBV7-3 | . | . | CASSEGGSTDTQYF
TRBV10-3 | . | TRBD1 | CAISSEQGYGYTF
TRBV6-1 | few | . | CASSDFGRGSPLHF
TRBV19 | . | . | CASTPRSNTGELFF
TRBV7-9 | . | TRBD1 | CASSLYDRATGYTF
TRBV24-1 | . | . | CATSDLGAQETQYF
TRBV7-3 | . | . | CASSLDLTNEQFF
TRBV7-9 | few | . | CASSLSGQETQYF
TRBV7-9 | . | TRBD2 | CASSYLAGGYNEQFF
TRBV7-3 | . | . | CASSQNMNTEAFF
TRBV18 | . | TRBD1 | CASSPQTGNYGYTF
TRBV4-1 | . | . | CASSNRDNQPQHF
TRBV7-9 | . | . | CASSIRVVDNTDTQYF
TRBV19 | . | TRBD1 | CASSIQGATEAFF
TRBV4-2 | . | TRBD2 | CASSQQLAGADTDTQYF
TRBV24-1 | few | TRBD2 | CATSDPRTSGRASTGELFF
TRBV21-1 | . | . | CASRGGQIVFKNIQYF
TRBV28 | . | TRBD1 | CASRTGATDTQYF
TRBV19 | . | . | CASSDDRNTGELFF
TRBV15 | . | . | CATSRDPPGSEETQYF
TRBV29-1 | . | TRBD1 | CSVEQGARGNTIYF
TRBV5-1 | . | TRBD1 | CASSPDRAFTEAFF
TRBV28 | . | . | CASSQGGATNEKLFF
TRBV5-1 | . | . | CASSINSNQPQHF
TRBV11-1 | . | . | CASSSTGNSPLHF
TRBV10-1 | . | TRBD1 | CASSDRGLSEAFF
TRBV28 | . | . | CTSEGWDQPQHF
TRBV3-1/TRBV3-2 | . | . | CASSQPTGGGITDTQYF
TRBV25-1 | . | TRBD1 | CASSSGQGISNEKLFF
TRBV6-5 | . | TRBD2 | CASRGGFGETQYF
TRBV19 | few | . | CASSFGLPGTYEQYF
TRBV19 | . | . | CASSASNQPQHF
TRBV5-5 | . | TRBD2 | CASSFGRGPKAYEQYF
TRBV5-1 | . | . | CASSLGQASDGYTF
TRBV12-3/TRBV12-4 | . | . | CASSIRQFDTQYF
TRBV7-9 | . | TRBD2 | CASSTGTITVGTQYF
TRBV4-3 | few | TRBD1 | CASSRNRGIPEAFF
TRBV19 | . | TRBD1 | CASRNQGVDTGELFF
TRBV19 | . | . | CASSSGKGTGELFF
TRBV6-4 | . | . | CASSAGPYNEQFF
TRBV10-3 | . | . | CAIGLSSAGIGEQYF
TRBV19 | . | TRBD1 | CASRMDRGSNYGYTF
TRBV10-3 | . | TRBD2 | CATESTSGSSYEQYF